This record covers a single TCR beta chain. Per germline, CDR1 SGDLS and CDR2 YYNGEE. This CDR3 spans 16 amino acids. V shed 2 bases, J shed 3 bases, and the junction held 9 bases outside the gene matches. The sample is drawn from a study of blood T cell repertoires in COVID-19. TCRdb keeps only in-frame clones here, not all; method: immunoSEQ multiplex PCR. The data contain about 130,000 clones, 70% to 85% of them seen just once; the ten biggest clones take up 3%. V usage is TRBV9 and J usage is TRBJ1-2, with 8 positions matching TRBD1. Sequencing was carried out using peripheral blood. The TCR was taken from a woman of 80 years or more with acute or convalescent COVID-19. The CDR3 region has the DNA TGTGCCAGCAGCGTTTTTCCTCCGGACAGGGACTATGGCTACACCTTC. This encodes CASSVFPPDRDYGYTF.